The T cell receptor beta chain under discussion was sequenced for a study of blood T cell repertoires in COVID-19. Study overall: COVID-19 samples collected from the United States, Italy and Spain covered acute and convalescent phases. T cells, B-cell-depleted T cells, or PBMCs supplied cDNA or gDNA.

CDR3 length: 14 residues. The V end lost 7 bases, the J end lost 8 bases, and 20 bases lay between the germline ends. Germline values: CDR1 MDHEN, CDR2 SYDVKM. This clone was seen only a few times. Profiling relied on immunoSEQ multiplex PCR, and the TCRdb table lists in-frame clones only, not all of them. The table shows 100,000 to 120,000 clones, with roughly 79% occurring only once. The receptor was isolated from a woman over 75 with active or convalescent COVID-19. The specimen was peripheral blood. The V and J genes are TRBV28 and TRBJ1-2, with D possibly being TRBD1 (6 bases). The CDR3 spells CASTYFGGRFGYTF. The CDR3 nucleotides read TGTGCCAGCACCTACTTCGGGGGGCGCTTCGGCTACACCTTC.